The clone carrying this TCR beta chain has just a few counts. Its antigen is unknown. The data stem from a study of T-cell memory formation after mild COVID-19. Study summary: TCR clustering was largely donor specific. Findings and caveats of the study: Contracting CD4+ clones were located mainly in CM and EM, and CD8+ clones in EMRA.

5'RACE primed at constant segments yielded TCR alpha and TCR beta cDNA libraries bearing sample barcodes and UMIs. TCRdb fed the 5' RACE reads into MiXCR, producing one record per CDR3 protein. The repertoire has around 310,000 distinct CDR3 sequences, roughly an eighth of them found once; the top ten carry roughly 23%. Germline V CDR1 and CDR2: LGHNA, YNFKEQ. V was shortened by 0 bases and J by 5 bases, with 8 bases between the two germline ends. The CDR3 has 15 residues. This TCR derives from a man between 18 and 35 years old who had mild COVID-19 (a few samples of this study predate the infection). Cell type and time point are not known. The genes are TRBV4-2 and TRBJ1-6; perhaps TRBD1 as D (6 bases). Sequences were obtained from PBMCs or a T cell subset sorted from them (not recorded which). The CDR3 is CASSQDEGDNSPLHF. The CDR3 nucleotides are TGTGCCAGCAGCCAAGATGAGGGGGATAATTCACCCCTCCACTTT.